The clone carrying this T cell receptor (beta chain) came up once. This specimen belongs to a study of patients and donors after allogeneic stem cell transplantation. TCRdb reprocessed the RT-PCR reads with MiXCR, giving one entry per CDR3 protein. The sample consists of roughly 200,000 distinct CDR3 sequences, 38% of them appearing once. This clonotype originated in a human donor who was either an allogeneic HSCT recipient or a stem cell or donor lymphocyte infusion donor (not recorded which). It is not recorded whose cells these are; they may come from a transplant donor. Source material: blood, either unsorted or a sorted T cell fraction (not recorded which).

The CDR3 sequence is CASSQGVGGTEAFF. In DNA, the CDR3 is TGTGCCAGCAGCCAAGGGGTCGGGGGCACTGAAGCTTTCTTT. The J gene is TRBJ1-1, the V gene TRBV3-1; maybe TRBD1 (5 bases). V lost 1 base, J lost 4 bases, and 10 bases lay in between. Germline CDR1 reads LGHDT; CDR2 reads YNNKEL (reference sequence). The CDR3 spans 14 residues.